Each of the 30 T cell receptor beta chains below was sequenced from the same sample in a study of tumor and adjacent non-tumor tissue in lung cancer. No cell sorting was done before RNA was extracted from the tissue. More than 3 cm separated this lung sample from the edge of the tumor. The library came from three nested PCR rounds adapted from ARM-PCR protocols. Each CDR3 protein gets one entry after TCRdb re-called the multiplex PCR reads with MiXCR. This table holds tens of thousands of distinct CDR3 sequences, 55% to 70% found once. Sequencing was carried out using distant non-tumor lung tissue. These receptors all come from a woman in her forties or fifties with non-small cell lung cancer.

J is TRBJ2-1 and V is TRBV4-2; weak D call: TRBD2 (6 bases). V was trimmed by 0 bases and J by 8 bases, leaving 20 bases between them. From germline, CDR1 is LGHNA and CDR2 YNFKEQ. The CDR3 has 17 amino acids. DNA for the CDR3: TGTGCCAGCAGCCAAGATTTGGCTAACGGGAGTTTATATGAGCAGTTCTTC. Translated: CASSQDLANGSLYEQFF.

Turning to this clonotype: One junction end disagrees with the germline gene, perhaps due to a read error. CDR3 sequence: CASSPYGTSADNEQFF. In nucleotides, the CDR3 is TGTGCTAGCAGTCCCTACGGGACTAGCGCTGACAATGAGCAGTTCTTC. V gene TRBV12-3 or TRBV12-4 combines with J gene TRBJ2-1; 10 bases are shared with TRBD2. The length of the CDR3 is 16 residues.

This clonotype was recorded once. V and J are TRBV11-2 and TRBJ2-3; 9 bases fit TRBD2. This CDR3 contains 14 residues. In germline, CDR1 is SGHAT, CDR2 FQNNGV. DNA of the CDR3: TGTGCTAGGAGCCCCCTACTAGCGGGAGATACGCAGTATTTT. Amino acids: CARSPLLAGDTQYF.

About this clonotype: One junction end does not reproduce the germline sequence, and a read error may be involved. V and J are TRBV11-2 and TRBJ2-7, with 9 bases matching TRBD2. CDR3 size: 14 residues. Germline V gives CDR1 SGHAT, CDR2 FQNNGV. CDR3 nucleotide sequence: TGTGCCTGCAGCTTATTGGCGGGAGGGTACGAGCCGTACTTC. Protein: CACSLLAGGYEPYF.

This chain's CDR3 is CDSSYTDRGPQHF. The CDR3 coding sequence is TGTGATAGCAGCTATACCGACCGGGGGCCCCAGCATTTT. This chain uses TRBV11-2 with TRBJ1-5, with no clear D. CDR3 length: 13 residues. Germline V gives CDR1 SGHAT, CDR2 FQNNGV.

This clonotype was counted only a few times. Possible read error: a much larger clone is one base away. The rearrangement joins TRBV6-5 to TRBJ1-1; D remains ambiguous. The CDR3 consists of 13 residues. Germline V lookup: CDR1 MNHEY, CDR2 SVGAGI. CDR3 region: CTSSYREYTEAFF. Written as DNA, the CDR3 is TGTACCAGCAGTTACCGGGAATACACTGAAGCTTTCTTT.

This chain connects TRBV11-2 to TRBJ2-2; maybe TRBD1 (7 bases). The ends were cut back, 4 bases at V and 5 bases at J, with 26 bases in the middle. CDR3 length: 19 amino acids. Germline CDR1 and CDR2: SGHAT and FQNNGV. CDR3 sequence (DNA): TGTGCCAGCAGCTGTTTCCCCTGTATCATGACAGGGAGGACCGGGGAGCTGTTTTTT. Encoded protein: CASSCFPCIMTGRTGELFF.

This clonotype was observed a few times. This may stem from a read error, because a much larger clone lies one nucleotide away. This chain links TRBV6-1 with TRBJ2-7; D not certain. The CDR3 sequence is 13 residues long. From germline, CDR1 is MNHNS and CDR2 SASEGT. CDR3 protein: CASSATDFYEEYF. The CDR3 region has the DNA TGTGCCAGCAGTGCGACGGATTTCTACGAGGAGTACTTC.

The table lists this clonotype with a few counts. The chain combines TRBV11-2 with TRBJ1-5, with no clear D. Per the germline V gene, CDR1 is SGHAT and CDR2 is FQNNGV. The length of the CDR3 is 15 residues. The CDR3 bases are TGTGCTAACAGCTTAGCAGGCCGAGGCAATCAGCCCCAGCATTTT. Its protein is CANSLAGRGNQPQHF.

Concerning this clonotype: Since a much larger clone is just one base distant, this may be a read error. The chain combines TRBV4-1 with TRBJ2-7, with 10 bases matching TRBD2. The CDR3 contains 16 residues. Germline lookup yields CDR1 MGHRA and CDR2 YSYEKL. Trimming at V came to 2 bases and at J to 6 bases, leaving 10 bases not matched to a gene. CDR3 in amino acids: CASSQTGLAGVFEQYF. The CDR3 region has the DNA TGCGCCAGCAGCCAAACGGGGCTAGCGGGAGTATTCGAGCAGTACTTC.

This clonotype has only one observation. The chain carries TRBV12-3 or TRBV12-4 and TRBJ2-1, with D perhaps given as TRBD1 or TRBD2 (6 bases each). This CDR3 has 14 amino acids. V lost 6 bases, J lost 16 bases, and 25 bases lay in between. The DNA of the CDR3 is TGTGCCAGCAGAAACAGACAGGCTGGGACTGTCGCATTCTTC. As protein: CASRNRQAGTVAFF.

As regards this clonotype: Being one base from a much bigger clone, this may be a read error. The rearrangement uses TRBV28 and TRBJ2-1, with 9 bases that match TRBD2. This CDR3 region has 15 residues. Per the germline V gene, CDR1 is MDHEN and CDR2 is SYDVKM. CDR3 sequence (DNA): TGTGCCAGCATTTCCACTAGCGGGTCCAACAATAAGCAGTTCTTC. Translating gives CASISTSGSNNKQFF.

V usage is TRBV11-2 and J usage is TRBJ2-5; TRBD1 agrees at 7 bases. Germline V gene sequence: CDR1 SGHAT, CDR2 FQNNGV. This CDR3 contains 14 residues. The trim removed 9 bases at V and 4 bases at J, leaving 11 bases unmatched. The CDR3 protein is CASVPGQRRETQYF. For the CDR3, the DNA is TGTGCCAGTGTCCCGGGACAGAGGAGAGAGACCCAGTACTTC.

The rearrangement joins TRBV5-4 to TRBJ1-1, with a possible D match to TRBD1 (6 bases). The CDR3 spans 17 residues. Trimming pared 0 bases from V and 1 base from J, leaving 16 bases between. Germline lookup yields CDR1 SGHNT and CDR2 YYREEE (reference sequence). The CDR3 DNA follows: TGTGCCAGCAGCTTGGCTCCCGGCAAGGGGGGGAACACTGAAGCTTTCTTT. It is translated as CASSLAPGKGGNTEAFF.

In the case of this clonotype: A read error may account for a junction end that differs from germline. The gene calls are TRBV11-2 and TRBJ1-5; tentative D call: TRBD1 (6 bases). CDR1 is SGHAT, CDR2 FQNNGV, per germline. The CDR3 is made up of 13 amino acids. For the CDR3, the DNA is TGTGTCAGCAGCGAAGACAGGAACCAGTCTCAGCATTTT. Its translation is CVSSEDRNQSQHF.

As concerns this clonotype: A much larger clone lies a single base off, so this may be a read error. CDR3 in DNA: TGTACCAGCGGCCCGACAGGGAATAATTCACCCCTCCACTTT. Its protein is CTSGPTGNNSPLHF. The rearrangement joins TRBV28 to TRBJ1-6; 7 nucleotides agree with TRBD1. Germline CDR1 and CDR2: MDHEN and SYDVKM. The CDR3 extends over 14 amino acids.

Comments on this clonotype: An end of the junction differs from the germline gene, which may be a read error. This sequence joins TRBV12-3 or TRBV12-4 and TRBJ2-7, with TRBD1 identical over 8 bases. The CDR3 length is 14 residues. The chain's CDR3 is CASTVDRASCEQYF. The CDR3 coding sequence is TGTGCCAGCACGGTGGACAGGGCATCCTGCGAGCAGTACTTC.

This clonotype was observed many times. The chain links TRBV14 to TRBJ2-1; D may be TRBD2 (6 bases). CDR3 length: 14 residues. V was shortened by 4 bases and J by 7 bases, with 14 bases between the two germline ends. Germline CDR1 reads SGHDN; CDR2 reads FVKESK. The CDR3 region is CASSLGGVFNEQFF. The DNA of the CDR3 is TGTGCCAGCAGCCTCGGGGGAGTGTTTAATGAGCAGTTCTTC.

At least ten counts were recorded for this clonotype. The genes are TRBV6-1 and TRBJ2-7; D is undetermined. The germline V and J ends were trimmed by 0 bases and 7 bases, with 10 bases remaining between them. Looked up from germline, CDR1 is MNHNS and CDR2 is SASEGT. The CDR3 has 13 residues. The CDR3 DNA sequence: TGTGCCAGCAGTGAAGCTGGGGTGGGGGAGCAGTACTTC. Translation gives CASSEAGVGEQYF.

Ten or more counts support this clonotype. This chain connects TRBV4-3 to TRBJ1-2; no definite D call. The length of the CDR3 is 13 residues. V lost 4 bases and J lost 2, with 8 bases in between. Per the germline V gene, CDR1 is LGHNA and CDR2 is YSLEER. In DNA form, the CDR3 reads TGCGCCAGCAGCCCCGGGGTCAACTATGGCTACACCTTC. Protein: CASSPGVNYGYTF.

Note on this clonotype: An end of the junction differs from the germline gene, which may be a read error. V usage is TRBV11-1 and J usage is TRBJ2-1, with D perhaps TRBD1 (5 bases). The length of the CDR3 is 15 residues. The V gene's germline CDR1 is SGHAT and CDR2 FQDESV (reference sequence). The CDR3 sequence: CASSHTRQGYNEQFF. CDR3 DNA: TGCGCCAGCAGCCATACACGCCAGGGCTACAATGAGCAGTTCTTC.

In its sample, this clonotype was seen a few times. In DNA, the CDR3 is TGCGCCAGCAGCGCCGGGACAGGGGGCGAGACCCAGTACTTC. This gives the protein CASSAGTGGETQYF. V and J are TRBV5-1 and TRBJ2-5; 12 bases agree with TRBD1. Per the germline V gene, CDR1 is SGHRS and CDR2 is YFSETQ. This CDR3 has 14 amino acids. V shed 4 bases, J shed 5 bases, and the junction held 3 bases outside the gene matches. The whole variable domain, filled in from reference TRBV5-1 and TRBJ2-5, reads KAGVTQTPRYLIKTRGQQVTLSCSPISGHRSVSWYQQTPGQGLQFLFEYFSETQRNKGNFPGRFSGRQFSNSRSEMNVSTLELGDSALYLCASSAGTGGETQYFGPGTRLLVL.

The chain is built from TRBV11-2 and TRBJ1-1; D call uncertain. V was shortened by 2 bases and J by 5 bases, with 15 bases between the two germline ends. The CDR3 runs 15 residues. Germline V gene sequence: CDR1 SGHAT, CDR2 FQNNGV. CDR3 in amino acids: CASSLRHGMGTEAFF. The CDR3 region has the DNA TGTGCCAGCAGCTTAAGACATGGGATGGGAACTGAAGCTTTCTTT.

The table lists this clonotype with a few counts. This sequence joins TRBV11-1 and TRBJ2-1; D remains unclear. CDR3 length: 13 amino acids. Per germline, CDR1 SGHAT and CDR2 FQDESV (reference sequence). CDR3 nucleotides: TGTCCCAACAGCTTACCTCCGCTGGACGAGCAGTTCTTC. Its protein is CPNSLPPLDEQFF.

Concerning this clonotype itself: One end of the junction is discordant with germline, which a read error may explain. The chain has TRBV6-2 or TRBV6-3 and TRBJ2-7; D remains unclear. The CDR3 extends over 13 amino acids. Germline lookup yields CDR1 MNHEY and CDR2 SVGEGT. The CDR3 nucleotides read TGTGCCAGCAGTTACGGCAGTCGGTACGAGCGGTACTTC. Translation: CASSYGSRYERYF.

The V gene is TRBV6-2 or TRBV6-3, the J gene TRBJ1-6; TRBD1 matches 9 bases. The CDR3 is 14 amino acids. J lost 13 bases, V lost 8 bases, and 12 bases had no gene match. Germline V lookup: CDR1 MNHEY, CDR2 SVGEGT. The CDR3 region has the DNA TGTGCCAGCGGAACCGGGACAGGGTTTTCTCCCCTCCACTTT. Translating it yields CASGTGTGFSPLHF.

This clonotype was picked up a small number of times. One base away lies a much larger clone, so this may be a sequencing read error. The CDR3 is CVSSFVAEQYF. CDR3 sequence (DNA): TGTGTCAGCAGCTTTGTGGCCGAGCAGTACTTC. The chain has TRBV11-2 and TRBJ2-7; D uncertain. The CDR3 is 11 amino acids. Per germline, CDR1 SGHAT and CDR2 FQNNGV.

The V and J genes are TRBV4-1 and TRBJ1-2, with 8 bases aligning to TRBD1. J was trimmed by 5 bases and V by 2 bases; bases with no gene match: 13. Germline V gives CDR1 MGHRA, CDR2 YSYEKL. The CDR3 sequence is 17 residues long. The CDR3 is CASSQPLRTDREYGYTF. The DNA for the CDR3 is TGCGCCAGCAGCCAACCCTTACGTACGGACAGGGAGTATGGCTACACCTTC.

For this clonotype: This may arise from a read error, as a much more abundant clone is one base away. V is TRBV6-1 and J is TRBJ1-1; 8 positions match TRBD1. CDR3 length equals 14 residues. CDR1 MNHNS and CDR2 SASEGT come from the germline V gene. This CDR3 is CASSERTGNTEVFF. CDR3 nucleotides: TGTGCCAGCAGTGAAAGGACAGGGAACACTGAAGTTTTCTTT.

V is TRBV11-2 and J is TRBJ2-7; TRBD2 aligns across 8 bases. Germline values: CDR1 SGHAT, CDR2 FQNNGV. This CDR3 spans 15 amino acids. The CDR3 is CVSNHQTSGSYELYV. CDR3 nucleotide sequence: TGTGTCAGCAACCACCAAACTAGCGGCTCCTACGAGCTGTACGTC.